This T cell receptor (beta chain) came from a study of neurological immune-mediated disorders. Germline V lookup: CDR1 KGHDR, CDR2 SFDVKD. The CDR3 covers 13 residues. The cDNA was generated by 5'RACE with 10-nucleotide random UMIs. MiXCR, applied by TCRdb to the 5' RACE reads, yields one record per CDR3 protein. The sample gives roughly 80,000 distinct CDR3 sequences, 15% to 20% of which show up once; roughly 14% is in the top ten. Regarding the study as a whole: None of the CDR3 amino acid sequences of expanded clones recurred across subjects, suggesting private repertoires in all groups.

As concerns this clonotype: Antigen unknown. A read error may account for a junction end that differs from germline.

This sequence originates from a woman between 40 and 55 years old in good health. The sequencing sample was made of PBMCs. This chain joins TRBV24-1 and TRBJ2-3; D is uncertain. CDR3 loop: CVTSDDNTDTQYF. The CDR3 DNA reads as TGTGTCACCAGTGATGACAACACAGATACCCAGTATTTT.